The next 19 T cell receptor beta chains were all read from a single sample in a study of beta chain features in type 1 diabetes. Expressed TCRB transcripts got sequenced, as all isolated RNA was reverse transcribed. TCRdb's copy holds only in-frame clones and misses some; the assay was immunoSEQ multiplex PCR. This sample has roughly 370,000 clones, with around 13% found just once. The sequenced sample was naive CD4+ T cells from blood. Source of these receptors: a young man in good health.

The chain is built from TRBV30 and TRBJ1-3; TRBD1 matches 7 bases. The germline CDR1 and CDR2 sequences are GTSNPN and SVGIG (reference sequence). The CDR3 runs to 13 residues. The V gene end was trimmed by 4 bases and the J gene end by 5 bases; junction bases not matched to a gene: 5. CDR3 bases: TGTGCCTGGACTGGGGACAGACGAAACACCATATATTTT. This sequence encodes CAWTGDRRNTIYF.

The chain recombines TRBV20-1 with TRBJ2-7; D gene unclear. CDR3 size: 11 residues. Germline V gene sequence: CDR1 DFQATT, CDR2 SNEGSKA (reference sequence). The V end was cut by 6 bases, the J end by 3 bases, with 9 bases between. CDR3: CSANGLYEQYF. The CDR3 nucleotides are TGCAGTGCCAACGGGCTCTACGAGCAGTACTTC.

In its sample, this clone was seen a few times. The chain joins TRBV25-1 to TRBJ1-2, with D unclear. Trimming removed 2 bases at V and 9 bases at J, with 10 bases between. The CDR3 covers 12 residues. The germline V gene encodes CDR1 MGHDK and CDR2 SYGVNS. The CDR3: CASSEIGVRYTF. The CDR3, as DNA: TGTGCCAGCAGTGAAATCGGGGTCCGCTACACCTTC.

V usage is TRBV9 and J usage is TRBJ2-1; 7 positions agree with TRBD2. The ends lost 0 bases at V and 5 bases at J; junction bases unmatched: 8. Per the germline V gene, CDR1 is SGDLS and CDR2 is YYNGEE. The CDR3 length is 16 residues. DNA for the CDR3: TGTGCCAGCAGCGTAGTTGGTAGCGGGCTTAACAATGAGCAGTTCTTC. It translates to CASSVVGSGLNNEQFF.

The rearrangement uses TRBV9 and TRBJ2-1, with 8 bases matching TRBD1. J gave up 5 bases and V 2 bases, and 6 bases lay outside the gene matches. Per germline, CDR1 SGDLS and CDR2 YYNGEE. This CDR3 contains 15 residues. Here the CDR3 DNA reads TGTGCCAGCAGCGTGGACAGGGAGACAGACAATGAGCAGTTCTTC. Its translation is CASSVDRETDNEQFF.

Comments on this clone: Other nucleotide sequences in the sample specify the same CDR3. The V and J genes are TRBV30 and TRBJ2-2, with unresolved D. The CDR3 is 11 amino acids. Germline V gene sequence: CDR1 GTSNPN, CDR2 SVGIG (reference sequence). Trimming removed 0 bases from V and 7 bases from J, with 3 bases in between. Here the CDR3 DNA reads TGTGCCTGGAGTGTAGGCGGGGAGCTGTTTTTT. Its protein product is CAWSVGGELFF.

This clone was found a few times. The chain links TRBV19 to TRBJ2-5, with a tentative D call TRBD1 (7 bases). Germline lookup yields CDR1 LNHDA and CDR2 SQIVND (reference sequence). Trimming took 3 bases from V and 0 from J, leaving 14 bases between them. The length of the CDR3 is 16 residues. The CDR3, as DNA: TGTGCCAGTAGTATGGGGGGACAGCCGTACCAAGAGACCCAGTACTTC. Its translation is CASSMGGQPYQETQYF.

The chain joins TRBV30 to TRBJ2-5; D remains ambiguous. This CDR3 has 11 residues. V gave up 2 bases and J gave up 4 bases, with 5 bases separating them. The germline V gene encodes CDR1 GTSNPN and CDR2 SVGIG (reference sequence). CDR3 sequence: CAWSSLETQYF. For the CDR3, the DNA is TGTGCCTGGAGTTCTCTAGAGACCCAGTACTTC.

The table lists this clone with a count of one. The V gene is TRBV27, the J gene TRBJ2-7; 8 nucleotides align to TRBD1. Germline lookup yields CDR1 MNHEY and CDR2 SMNVEV (reference sequence). The CDR3 loop spans 13 amino acids. Trimming at V came to 2 bases and at J to 11 bases, leaving 8 bases not matched to a gene. The CDR3, as DNA: TGTGCCAGCAGTTTAACGCCAGGGGGCGTAGAGTACGTC. As protein: CASSLTPGGVEYV.

The CDR3 here is CASSWESHEQYF. The CDR3 coding sequence is TGTGCCAGCAGCTGGGAGTCGCACGAGCAGTACTTC. The chain links TRBV5-4 to TRBJ2-7; possible D gene TRBD2, 5 bases. There are 12 residues in the CDR3. Per germline, CDR1 SGHNT and CDR2 YYREEE (reference sequence). V was cut by 3 bases and J by 5 bases, with 9 bases left in between. Supplemented by reference TRBV5-4 and TRBJ2-7, the full variable domain reads ETGVTQSPTHLIKTRGQQVTLRCSSQSGHNTVSWYQQALGQGPQFIFQYYREEENGRGNFPPRFSGLQFPNYSSELNVNALELDDSALYLCASSWESHEQYFGPGTRLTVT.

The V and J genes are TRBV9 and TRBJ1-1; perhaps TRBD1 as D (5 bases). Trimming left V 3 bases short and J 4 bases short, with 13 bases between. Germline CDR1 SGDLS, CDR2 YYNGEE. The CDR3 length is 14 residues. The CDR3 nucleotides read TGTGCCAGCAGCGCACAGGATTGGGTCACTGAAGCTTTCTTT. Protein: CASSAQDWVTEAFF.

The gene calls are TRBV29-1 and TRBJ2-7; the D gene is possibly TRBD2 (5 bases). V was pared by 5 bases and J by 0 bases, with 20 bases between. This CDR3 has 16 amino acids. Germline CDR1 reads SQVTM; CDR2 reads ANQGSEA. CDR3 nucleotides: TGCAGCGTTCACTTAGGAGCGGATTTCAGCTCCTACGAGCAGTACGTC. Translating it yields CSVHLGADFSSYEQYV.

This clone has only a few counts. The CDR3 bases are TGTGCCAGCAGCCGGGACGCGGACAATGAGCAGTTCTTC. Amino acids: CASSRDADNEQFF. The chain joins TRBV6-5 to TRBJ2-1; the D call may be TRBD1 or TRBD2 (5 bases each). The V and J ends lost 6 bases and 5 bases respectively, with 11 bases between them. Germline CDR1 reads MNHEY; CDR2 reads SVGAGI. CDR3 length: 13 amino acids.

This clone was found a few times. The V gene is TRBV5-1, the J gene TRBJ2-5; D is possibly TRBD1 or TRBD2 (5 bases each). This CDR3 is built from 15 residues. Germline-derived CDR1 and CDR2 are SGHRS and YFSETQ. V was shortened by 0 bases and J by 1 base, with 10 bases between the two germline ends. The CDR3 nucleotides read TGCGCCAGCAGCTTGGGTGGGACCACCCAAGAGACCCAGTACTTC. Translation gives CASSLGGTTQETQYF.

This clone was seen only a few times. This sequence joins TRBV18 and TRBJ2-3; D is unresolved. Germline V gene data show CDR1 as KGHSH and CDR2 as LQKENI. V lost 6 bases and J 4 bases, leaving 14 bases between the germline ends. This CDR3 has 14 amino acids. CDR3 sequence reads: CASSFTAPPDTQYF. Here the CDR3 DNA reads TGTGCCAGCTCCTTCACCGCTCCCCCAGATACGCAGTATTTT.

V is TRBV10-3 and J is TRBJ2-7; 7 positions agree with TRBD2. CDR1 and CDR2 (germline): ENHRY, SYGVKD. Trimming removed 2 bases from V and 3 bases from J; junction bases left unmatched: 4. There are 14 residues in the CDR3. The CDR3 region has the DNA TGTGCCATCAGTGAGGGGACTACCCTCTACGAGCAGTACGTC. It translates to CAISEGTTLYEQYV.

This clone was observed a handful of times. This chain joins TRBV28 and TRBJ2-3; 12 bases are a match to TRBD2. CDR3 length: 17 amino acids. The trim removed 6 bases at V and 9 bases at J, leaving 16 bases unmatched. The germline V gene encodes CDR1 MDHEN and CDR2 SYDVKM. As DNA, the CDR3 is TGTGCCAGCAGCAAACCATCTGGACTAGCGGGGACGGGCACGCAGTATTTT. Amino acid sequence: CASSKPSGLAGTGTQYF.

The rearrangement uses TRBV7-2 and TRBJ2-5; no clear D gene. This CDR3 has 14 residues. V was clipped by 7 bases and J by 7 bases, with 19 bases between them. CDR1 and CDR2 (germline): SGHTA, FQGNSA. CDR3 loop: CASTPVIGLGTQYF. CDR3 coding DNA: TGTGCCAGCACCCCGGTGATCGGGTTAGGGACCCAGTACTTC.

The chain uses TRBV18 and TRBJ2-7; 7 nucleotides agree with TRBD1. After removal of 5 bases from V and 5 bases from J, the junction contained 6 bases not matched to a gene. This CDR3 has 13 amino acids. Germline CDR1 reads KGHSH; CDR2 reads LQKENI. The CDR3 loop reads CASSEDRNDEQYV. CDR3 bases: TGTGCCAGCTCAGAGGACAGGAACGACGAGCAGTACGTC.